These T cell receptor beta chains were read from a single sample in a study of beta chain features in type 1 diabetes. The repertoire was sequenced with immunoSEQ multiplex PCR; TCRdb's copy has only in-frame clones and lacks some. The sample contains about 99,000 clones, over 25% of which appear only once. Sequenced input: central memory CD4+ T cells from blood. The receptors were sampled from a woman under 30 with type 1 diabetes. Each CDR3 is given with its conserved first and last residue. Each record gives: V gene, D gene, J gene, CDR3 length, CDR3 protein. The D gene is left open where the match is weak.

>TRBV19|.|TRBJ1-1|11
CASSIAAEAFF
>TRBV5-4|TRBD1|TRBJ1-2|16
CASSPAGQGAAYGYTF
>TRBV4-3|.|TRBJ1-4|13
CASSQDLREKLFF
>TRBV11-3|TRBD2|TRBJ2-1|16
CASSLGASGSYNEQFF
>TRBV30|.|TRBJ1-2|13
CAWSGQSNYGYTF
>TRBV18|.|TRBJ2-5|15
CASSPRQLTQETQYF
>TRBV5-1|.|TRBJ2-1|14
CASSLAPRNNEQFF
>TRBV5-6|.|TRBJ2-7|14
CASRWGRSSYEQYF
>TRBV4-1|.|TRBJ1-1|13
CASSRGGTTEAFF
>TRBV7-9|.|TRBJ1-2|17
CASSLDAGALDRYGYTF
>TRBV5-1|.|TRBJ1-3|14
CASSTGSSGNTIYF
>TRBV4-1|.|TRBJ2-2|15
CASSQGSGNTGELFF
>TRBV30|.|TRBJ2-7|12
CAWSVQASEQYF
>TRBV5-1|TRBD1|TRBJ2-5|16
CASSLGAGTGVETQYF
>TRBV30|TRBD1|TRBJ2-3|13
CAWRYRGTDTQYF
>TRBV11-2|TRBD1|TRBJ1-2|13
CASSQDRDYGYTF
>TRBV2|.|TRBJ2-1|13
CASSKDSDNEQFF
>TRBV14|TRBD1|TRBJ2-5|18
CASSHYKGAATFQETQYF
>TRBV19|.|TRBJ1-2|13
CASSINSLGGYTF
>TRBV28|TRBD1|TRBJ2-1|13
CASKQGSYNEQFF
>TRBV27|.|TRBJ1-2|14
CASSLSWGAGGYTF
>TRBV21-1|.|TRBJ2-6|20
CASSTPGRAGADSGANVLTF
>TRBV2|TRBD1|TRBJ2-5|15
CASSAGTGSQETQYF
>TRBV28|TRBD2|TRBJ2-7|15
CASSTRLAPVYEQYF
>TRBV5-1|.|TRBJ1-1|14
CASSLGHMNTEAFF
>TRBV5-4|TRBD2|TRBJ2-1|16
CASSSGGSGRLGEQFF